This record looks at one T cell receptor beta chain sequence and its context. Its antigen is not known. The data belong to a study of response to subunit inactivated influenza vaccine. The study, taken as a whole, reports: T cells newly recruited by each seasonal influenza vaccination are few, the authors suggested.

From germline, CDR1 is SGHTA and CDR2 FQGNSA. The germline V and J ends were trimmed by 7 bases and 1 base, with 13 bases remaining between them. The CDR3 is 14 amino acids. Using its own MiXCR run on the RT-PCR reads, TCRdb lists one record per CDR3 protein. The sample lists hundreds of thousands of distinct CDR3 sequences, about an eighth occurring once. The TCR originated in a man in his forties or fifties who received an inactivated influenza vaccine. V is TRBV7-2 and J is TRBJ1-1, with D hard to call. This specimen consisted of PBMCs from blood, obtained about 40 days after vaccination. The CDR3 reads CASTYGLGNTEAFF. The CDR3 DNA follows: TGTGCCAGCACCTACGGCCTGGGGAACACTGAAGCTTTCTTT.